These 16 T cell receptor beta chains share one sample of origin, sequenced in a study of cytomegalovirus exposure and HLA in healthy donors. Both 60 Vbeta primers and 13 Jbeta primers went into the PCR. Assay used: immunoSEQ multiplex PCR; TCRdb lists only in-frame clones, some missing. The repertoire holds roughly 200,000 clones, with roughly 85% as singletons. Specimen: PBMCs. These receptors were collected from a woman aged 50 to 60 in good health and CMV-seronegative.

The gene calls are TRBV19 and TRBJ2-3; maybe TRBD1 (6 bases). Germline V lookup: CDR1 LNHDA, CDR2 SQIVND (reference sequence). This CDR3 comprises 13 residues. Trimming removed 9 bases at V and 2 bases at J, with 12 bases between. CDR3 in DNA: TGTGCCAGAGAGGGGGACCCCACAGATACGCAGTATTTT. It translates to CAREGDPTDTQYF.

The V call is TRBV11-3, the J call TRBJ2-7; weak D call: TRBD1 (6 bases). V shed 1 base and J shed 6 bases, with 7 bases lying between them. The CDR3 has 12 residues. Germline V CDR1 and CDR2: SGHNT, YENEEA. CDR3 in amino acids: CASSLVQGEQYF. CDR3 bases: TGTGCCAGCAGCTTAGTACAGGGCGAGCAGTACTTC.

The CDR3 here is CASSQEQGQDTQYF. The CDR3 coding sequence is TGTGCCAGCAGCCAGGAACAGGGACAAGATACGCAGTATTTT. The rearrangement joins TRBV4-2 to TRBJ2-3; weak D call: TRBD1 (6 bases). The CDR3 loop spans 14 amino acids. Germline CDR1 and CDR2: LGHNA and YNFKEQ. With 3 bases removed from V and 5 bases from J, the gap between germline ends came to 12 bases.

The chain joins TRBV4-3 to TRBJ1-2; weak D call: TRBD1 (6 bases). The CDR3 runs to 15 residues. V lost 2 bases to trimming and J lost 8 bases, with 18 bases between them. CDR1 and CDR2 from the germline V gene are LGHNA and YSLEER. CDR3: CASSQTLGGADGYTF. The CDR3 bases are TGCGCCAGCAGCCAAACCCTGGGGGGGGCCGACGGCTACACCTTC.

The J gene is TRBJ1-5, the V gene TRBV6-6; D is unclear. V was clipped by 2 bases and J by 3 bases, with 8 bases between them. CDR1 is MNHNY, CDR2 SVGAGI, per germline (reference sequence). CDR3 length: 14 amino acids. The CDR3 is CASSYVQINQPQHF. DNA of the CDR3: TGTGCCAGCAGTTACGTCCAGATCAATCAGCCCCAGCATTTT.

The V gene is TRBV6-1, the J gene TRBJ2-3, with a tentative D call TRBD2 (5 bases). V lost 3 bases and J lost 2, with 9 bases in between. Germline V gives CDR1 MNHNS, CDR2 SASEGT. The CDR3 is 14 residues long. The CDR3 region is CASSEEEYTDTQYF. Here the CDR3 DNA reads TGTGCCAGCAGTGAGGAGGAATACACAGATACGCAGTATTTT.

This clone showed up just once. This chain connects TRBV28 to TRBJ2-6; 9 bases align to TRBD1. Looked up from germline, CDR1 is MDHEN and CDR2 is SYDVKM. The CDR3 is 18 residues long. V was clipped by 3 bases and J by 0 bases; unmatched bases: 6. The CDR3 DNA sequence: TGTGCCAGCAGTTTCCTGGGACAGGGAAGCTCTGGGGCCAACGTCCTGACTTTC. It translates to CASSFLGQGSSGANVLTF.

V is TRBV5-6 and J is TRBJ2-7, with a possible D match to TRBD2 (5 bases). The V end lost 4 bases, the J end lost 2 bases, and 16 bases lay between the germline ends. This CDR3 has 15 amino acids. Germline CDR1 is SGHDT and CDR2 is YYEEEE. The CDR3 DNA is TGTGCCAGCAGCCCCCTTAGCGCCCCGGCCTACGAGCAGTACTTC. Translation: CASSPLSAPAYEQYF.

The chain employs TRBV30 and TRBJ1-1; 9 bases align to TRBD1. Trimming took 5 bases from V and 1 from J; bases not matched to a gene: 8. Germline loops: CDR1 GTSNPN, CDR2 SVGIG (reference sequence). The CDR3 has 15 residues. DNA of the CDR3: TGTGCCTGGCTGGGGAAGGGACAGGGGAACACTGAAGCTTTCTTT. Residues: CAWLGKGQGNTEAFF.

V gene TRBV18 combines with J gene TRBJ2-4; tentative D call: TRBD1 (6 bases). Per the germline V gene, CDR1 is KGHSH and CDR2 is LQKENI. The CDR3 extends over 19 amino acids. Trimming left V 2 bases short and J 0 bases short, with 20 bases between. Written as DNA, the CDR3 is TGTGCCAGCTCACCAATGGGCCGGGACACTTCTATAGCCAAAAACATTCAGTACTTC. Amino acids: CASSPMGRDTSIAKNIQYF.

In DNA, the CDR3 is TGTGCCAGCAGCTTGACGTCAGGGGGCAAAAACATTCAGTACTTC. This translates into CASSLTSGGKNIQYF. V usage is TRBV5-4 and J usage is TRBJ2-4; the match to TRBD1 covers 7 bases. V lost 1 base, J lost 3 bases, and 4 bases stayed unmatched. The CDR3 covers 15 residues. CDR1 and CDR2 (germline): SGHNT, YYREEE (reference sequence).

In nucleotides, the CDR3 is TGTGCCTGCAAACAGGGAGGCTACACCTTC. This translates into CACKQGGYTF. V usage is TRBV30 and J usage is TRBJ1-2; D may be TRBD1 (6 bases). Trimming took off 6 bases at V and 8 bases at J, with 10 bases between the two ends. The CDR3 totals 10 residues. Germline loops: CDR1 GTSNPN, CDR2 SVGIG (reference sequence).

V and J are TRBV19 and TRBJ2-7; perhaps TRBD2 as D (6 bases). Trimming removed 3 bases at V and 5 bases at J, with 14 bases between. The CDR3 is 14 residues long. From germline, CDR1 is LNHDA and CDR2 SQIVND (reference sequence). CDR3 sequence: CASSIRLVDDEQYF. CDR3 sequence (DNA): TGTGCCAGTAGTATCAGACTAGTAGATGACGAGCAGTACTTC.

The V and J genes are TRBV7-9 and TRBJ2-1; D is undetermined. The CDR3 spans 12 residues. The ends were cut back, 4 bases at V and 9 bases at J, with 10 bases in the middle. Germline CDR1 SEHNR, CDR2 FQNEAQ (reference sequence). In DNA, the CDR3 is TGTGCCAGCAGCTCTACGATGGTTGAGCAGTTCTTC. This translates into CASSSTMVEQFF.

The chain carries TRBV6-6 and TRBJ2-7; perhaps TRBD2 as D (6 bases). V lost 5 bases to trimming and J lost 9 bases, with 17 bases between them. Germline V gene sequence: CDR1 MNHNY, CDR2 SVGAGI (reference sequence). The CDR3 consists of 13 residues. The CDR3 DNA reads as TGTGCCAGCAGTCACGGGACTCTAGACGGGCAGTACTTC. It specifies CASSHGTLDGQYF.

This clone was seen once. The rearrangement links TRBV5-8 to TRBJ2-7; 9 bases are a match to TRBD2. The germline gives CDR1 SGHTS, CDR2 YDEGEE. V shed 5 bases, J shed 3 bases, and the junction held 9 bases outside the gene matches. The CDR3 consists of 15 residues. CDR3 amino acids: CASSPGLAPYYEQYF. CDR3 nucleotide sequence: TGTGCCAGCAGTCCCGGACTAGCGCCTTACTACGAGCAGTACTTC.